The 26 T cell receptor beta chains given below trace back to one sample, sequenced in a study of blood T cell repertoires in COVID-19. Profiling relied on immunoSEQ multiplex PCR, and the TCRdb table lists in-frame clones only, not all of them. The sample includes about 180,000 clones, 83% seen only once; the top ten take 1.5% to 1.9%. Sequencing input: peripheral blood. The receptors were gathered from a human donor in a cohort sampled during active COVID-19.

The chain uses TRBV3-1 (or the pseudogene TRBV3-2) and TRBJ1-5; weak D call: TRBD1 (5 bases). The CDR3 covers 14 residues. The germline V gene encodes CDR1 LGHDT and CDR2 YNNKEL (reference sequence). V was pared by 3 bases and J by 4 bases, with 10 bases between. CDR3: CASSHSGGNQPQHF. CDR3 DNA: TGTGCCAGCAGCCACTCCGGGGGGAATCAGCCCCAGCATTTT.

The CDR3 DNA reads as TGTGCCAGCAGCTCGCGGACAGGGAACTATGGCTACACCTTC. It encodes CASSSRTGNYGYTF. The rearrangement joins TRBV11-1 to TRBJ1-2, with TRBD1 identical over 8 bases. There are 14 residues in the CDR3. Unmatched junction bases numbered 3, after V lost 4 bases and J lost 2 bases. Germline CDR1 is SGHAT and CDR2 is FQDESV (reference sequence).

This clone was recorded a few times. The V and J genes are TRBV19 and TRBJ1-5; D remains ambiguous. V shed 6 bases and J shed 2 bases, with 8 bases lying between them. The CDR3 sequence is 13 residues long. Per germline, CDR1 LNHDA and CDR2 SQIVND (reference sequence). The CDR3 sequence is CASRTERNQPQHF. CDR3 DNA sequence: TGTGCCAGTAGAACAGAGCGCAATCAGCCCCAGCATTTT.

In its sample, this clone was seen a few times. At the DNA level, this CDR3 is encoded by other sequences in the same sample as well. This chain links TRBV5-4 with TRBJ2-7; 10 bases agree with TRBD2. V gave up 3 bases and J gave up 0 bases; unmatched junction bases: 0. The CDR3 extends over 14 amino acids. The germline V gene encodes CDR1 SGHNT and CDR2 YYREEE (reference sequence). CDR3 DNA sequence: TGTGCCAGCAGCTGGACTAGCGGCTCCTACGAGCAGTACTTC. Residues: CASSWTSGSYEQYF.

The chain joins TRBV7-9 to TRBJ1-4; 7 bases are a match to TRBD1. J was trimmed by 0 bases and V by 5 bases; bases with no gene match: 6. The CDR3 is made up of 16 amino acids. Per the germline V gene, CDR1 is SEHNR and CDR2 is FQNEAQ (reference sequence). CDR3 loop: CASSLGTVATNEKLFF. DNA of the CDR3: TGTGCCAGCAGCCTAGGGACAGTCGCAACTAATGAAAAACTGTTTTTT.

Only one count was recorded for this clone. Other nucleotide sequences in the sample specify the same CDR3. This sequence joins TRBV4-2 and TRBJ2-7, with TRBD1 matching over 10 bases. Per the germline V gene, CDR1 is LGHNA and CDR2 is YNFKEQ. Germline trimming cut 3 bases from V and 1 base from J; bases unmatched to any gene: 0. The CDR3 extends over 14 amino acids. The CDR3 loop reads CASSQGQGSYEQYF. CDR3 in DNA: TGTGCCAGCAGCCAGGGACAGGGGTCCTACGAGCAGTACTTC.

This chain links TRBV7-2 with TRBJ2-2, with 10 bases that match TRBD1. Germline CDR1 SGHTA, CDR2 FQGNSA. Trimming at V came to 5 bases and at J to 6 bases, leaving 12 bases not matched to a gene. This CDR3 spans 17 amino acids. The CDR3 nucleotides read TGTGCCAGCAGCCAATTAGCGACAGGGGGCGCAGCCGGGGAGCTGTTTTTT. It is translated as CASSQLATGGAAGELFF.

V is TRBV20-1 and J is TRBJ2-7; D not certain. V was clipped by 0 bases and J by 7 bases, with 4 bases between them. The CDR3 has 10 residues. Looked up from germline, CDR1 is DFQATT and CDR2 is SNEGSKA (reference sequence). CDR3 in DNA: TGCAGTGCTAGAGATCGGGAGCAGTACTTC. Translated: CSARDREQYF.

This chain connects TRBV27 to TRBJ1-6; TRBD1 agrees at 10 bases. From germline, CDR1 is MNHEY and CDR2 SMNVEV (reference sequence). V gave up 5 bases and J gave up 6 bases; unmatched junction bases: 4. CDR3 length: 15 amino acids. The CDR3 region has the DNA TGTGCCAGCAGTCTCCGGGACAGGGGTAATTCACCCCTCCACTTT. It codes for CASSLRDRGNSPLHF.

This chain uses TRBV6-1 with TRBJ1-2; 12 bases map to TRBD1. V shed 2 bases and J 8 bases; nucleotides not matched to a gene: 9. Germline CDR1 and CDR2: MNHNS and SASEGT. There are 16 residues in the CDR3. The CDR3 loop reads CASSESPGQGARGYTF. For the CDR3, the DNA is TGTGCCAGCAGTGAAAGTCCGGGACAGGGGGCACGGGGCTACACCTTC.

This chain links TRBV19 with TRBJ2-2, with 9 bases matching TRBD1. The germline CDR1 and CDR2 sequences are LNHDA and SQIVND (reference sequence). The CDR3 loop spans 14 amino acids. With V trimmed by 3 bases and J by 7 bases, 3 bases remained unmatched. The CDR3 DNA sequence: TGTGCCAGTAGTATCTCGGGACAGGGCGGGGAGCTGTTTTTT. It translates to CASSISGQGGELFF. Variable domain in full (rest from reference TRBV19 and TRBJ2-2): DGGITQSPKYLFRKEGQNVTLSCEQNLNHDAMYWYRQDPGQGLRLIYYSQIVNDFQKGDIAEGYSVSREKKESFPLTVTSAQKNPTAFYLCASSISGQGGELFFGEGSRLTVL.

CDR3 in amino acids: CATGSGIEQYF. Written as DNA, the CDR3 is TGTGCCACCGGTAGCGGAATCGAGCAGTACTTC. The chain employs TRBV10-3 and TRBJ2-7; perhaps TRBD2 as D (6 bases). The V gene's germline CDR1 is ENHRY and CDR2 SYGVKD. V was pared by 10 bases and J by 6 bases, with 13 bases between. This CDR3 is 11 amino acids long.

The chain combines TRBV29-1 with TRBJ1-2; tentative D call: TRBD1 (5 bases). Trimming took off 4 bases at V and 0 bases at J, with 15 bases between the two ends. The CDR3 has 15 residues. CDR1 and CDR2 (germline): SQVTM, ANQGSEA. The CDR3 nucleotides read TGCAGCGTTGCTGGGGGGACGGCAACTAACTATGGCTACACCTTC. Protein product: CSVAGGTATNYGYTF.

The chain's CDR3 is CASSIQRRDSATYEQYF. CDR3 sequence (DNA): TGTGCCAGTAGTATTCAACGACGGGACAGCGCTACCTACGAGCAGTACTTC. V and J are TRBV19 and TRBJ2-7, with 7 bases aligning to TRBD1. In germline, CDR1 is LNHDA, CDR2 SQIVND (reference sequence). Losses at the gene ends were 3 bases for V and 2 bases for J; bases not matched to a gene: 13. This CDR3 has 17 residues.

The chain combines TRBV5-1 with TRBJ2-1; 11 positions match TRBD2. The CDR3 has 17 residues. CDR1 is SGHRS and CDR2 is YFSETQ in the germline V gene. The V and J ends lost 3 bases and 3 bases, in that order; junction bases with no gene match: 8. In nucleotides, the CDR3 is TGCGCCAGCAGCTCGGATAGCGGGAGGGCCCTCTACAATGAGCAGTTCTTC. Protein sequence: CASSSDSGRALYNEQFF.

This chain joins TRBV11-3 and TRBJ2-2, with TRBD1 matching over 9 bases. From germline, CDR1 is SGHNT and CDR2 YENEEA. Trimming took 1 base from V and 1 from J; bases not matched to a gene: 1. The CDR3 length is 16 residues. The CDR3 here is CASSLGGQGNTGELFF. In DNA, the CDR3 is TGTGCCAGCAGCTTAGGGGGACAGGGGAACACCGGGGAGCTGTTTTTT.

This clone was seen more than once but under ten times. The rearrangement uses TRBV6-2 or TRBV6-3 and TRBJ1-3; D remains ambiguous. Looked up from germline, CDR1 is MNHEY and CDR2 is SVGEGT. The length of the CDR3 is 14 residues. The V end lost 4 bases, the J end lost 0 bases, and 7 bases lay between the germline ends. The CDR3 bases are TGTGCCAGCAGTTGGCAGCGCTCTGGAAACACCATATATTTT. Translation: CASSWQRSGNTIYF.

This clone has just a few counts. The chain combines TRBV6-2 or TRBV6-3 with TRBJ1-6; D possibly corresponds to TRBD1 (6 bases). V was shortened by 5 bases and J by 10 bases, with 18 bases between the two germline ends. CDR1 is MNHEY and CDR2 is SVGEGT in the germline V gene. The CDR3 consists of 15 residues. Here the CDR3 DNA reads TGTGCCAGCAGTAGCCCCGGGACAACGAGATCACCCCTCCACTTT. Translated: CASSSPGTTRSPLHF.

The chain recombines TRBV21-1 with TRBJ1-4. TRBV21-1 has pseudogene status. The CDR3 extends over 11 amino acids. The CDR3 coding sequence is TGTGCCAGCAGCAAATCGGTAAAACTGTTTTTT. Protein: CASSKSVKLFF.

The CDR3 region is CASTGDRESSPLHF. Here the CDR3 DNA reads TGTGCCAGCACCGGGGACAGGGAATCATCACCCCTCCACTTT. The gene calls are TRBV6-5 and TRBJ1-6; TRBD1 aligns across 9 bases. V shed 7 bases and J 10 bases; nucleotides not matched to a gene: 8. Per germline, CDR1 MNHEY and CDR2 SVGAGI. This CDR3 is 14 amino acids long.

The chain is built from TRBV10-3 and TRBJ2-7; 8 bases match TRBD2. This CDR3 region has 14 residues. Per germline, CDR1 ENHRY and CDR2 SYGVKD. Trimming took 10 bases from V and 2 from J; bases not matched to a gene: 10. The CDR3 bases are TGTGCCAGCGGGGGGCTAGCGTCAACCTACGAGCAGTACTTC. It encodes CASGGLASTYEQYF.

In DNA form, the CDR3 reads TGTGCCAGCGTACAGGGGATTACTAACTATGGCTACACCTTC. This codes for CASVQGITNYGYTF. The V call is TRBV6-5, the J call TRBJ1-2; 7 nucleotides agree with TRBD1. Trimming cost V 8 bases and J 0 bases; bases outside gene matches: 6. This CDR3 is 14 amino acids long. Germline-derived CDR1 and CDR2 are MNHEY and SVGAGI.

The chain joins TRBV5-1 to TRBJ2-7, with TRBD1 identical over 8 bases. The V gene's germline CDR1 is SGHRS and CDR2 YFSETQ. V lost 2 bases and J lost 3; bases outside the gene matches: 4. The CDR3 is 14 residues long. CDR3 protein: CASSLQGEHYEQYF. CDR3 nucleotides: TGCGCCAGCAGCTTACAGGGGGAACACTACGAGCAGTACTTC.

The rearrangement links TRBV9 to TRBJ1-4, with D perhaps matching TRBD1 (6 bases). V was clipped by 2 bases and J by 6 bases, with 14 bases between them. Germline V gene sequence: CDR1 SGDLS, CDR2 YYNGEE. This CDR3 contains 15 residues. CDR3 protein: CASSVQGRADEKLFF. The CDR3 DNA reads as TGTGCCAGCAGCGTCCAGGGGCGGGCGGATGAAAAACTGTTTTTT.

The rearrangement joins TRBV5-5 to TRBJ2-4; D is possibly TRBD1 (6 bases). From germline, CDR1 is SGHKS and CDR2 YYEKEE (reference sequence). The V end was cut by 4 bases, the J end by 5 bases, with 19 bases between. The CDR3 extends over 16 amino acids. In DNA, the CDR3 is TGTGCCAGCAGCCCGGACAGTTTGCCTGGGGAAAACATTCAGTACTTC. Its translation is CASSPDSLPGENIQYF.

This rearrangement joins TRBV19 to TRBJ2-7; TRBD1 aligns across 10 bases. Germline V gene lookup returns CDR1 LNHDA and CDR2 SQIVND (reference sequence). The CDR3 totals 16 residues. Losses at the gene ends were 3 bases for V and 2 bases for J; bases not matched to a gene: 7. CDR3 region: CASSIGRDRGAYEQYF. The CDR3 bases are TGTGCCAGTAGTATCGGCCGGGACAGGGGAGCCTACGAGCAGTACTTC. Full variable domain (rest looked up from reference TRBV19 and TRBJ2-7): DGGITQSPKYLFRKEGQNVTLSCEQNLNHDAMYWYRQDPGQGLRLIYYSQIVNDFQKGDIAEGYSVSREKKESFPLTVTSAQKNPTAFYLCASSIGRDRGAYEQYFGPGTRLTVT.